These 15 T cell receptor beta chains were sequenced from one sample in a study of beta chain features in type 1 diabetes. Of the isolated RNA, all was reverse transcribed, and so the sequenced material was expressed TCRB transcripts. This table comes from immunoSEQ multiplex PCR, and its TCRdb copy is limited to in-frame clones, with some not included. The repertoire holds around 500,000 clones, with over 25% as singletons. Sequenced input: naive CD4+ T cells from blood. Receptors were obtained from a man aged 18 to 30 in good health.

The chain recombines TRBV19 with TRBJ2-3; possibly TRBD2 for D (5 bases). Deletions cut 9 bases from V and 5 bases from J, with 18 bases between. Germline-derived CDR1 and CDR2 are LNHDA and SQIVND (reference sequence). The CDR3 is 14 residues long. The CDR3 region is CARPLGPAGDTQYF. The CDR3 DNA is TGTGCCAGACCCCTCGGACCGGCGGGAGATACGCAGTATTTT.

The sample holds a few counts of this clone. The V and J genes are TRBV29-1 and TRBJ2-7; 8 bases map to TRBD1. Germline V gives CDR1 SQVTM, CDR2 ANQGSEA. The CDR3 spans 16 residues. V dropped 0 bases and J dropped 2; count of bases not matched to a gene: 9. DNA for the CDR3: TGCAGCGTTGAAGATCGTAGGACAGGGTTTACCTACGAGCAGTACTTC. Its protein is CSVEDRRTGFTYEQYF.

The CDR3 spells CASKLTGSVETQYF. CDR3 DNA: TGTGCCAGTAAGCTGACAGGGAGTGTGGAGACCCAGTACTTC. The genes are TRBV19 and TRBJ2-5; 7 nucleotides match TRBD1. CDR3 length: 14 amino acids. V shed 7 bases, J shed 5 bases, and the junction held 10 bases outside the gene matches. The germline gives CDR1 LNHDA, CDR2 SQIVND (reference sequence).

This chain uses TRBV5-4 with TRBJ2-5; TRBD2 agrees at 9 bases. CDR3 size: 15 residues. Looked up from germline, CDR1 is SGHNT and CDR2 is YYREEE (reference sequence). J lost 1 base, V lost 4 bases, and 5 bases had no gene match. This CDR3 reads CASSTLAGLQETQYF. In DNA form, the CDR3 reads TGTGCCAGCAGCACACTAGCGGGCCTCCAAGAGACCCAGTACTTC.

The rearrangement links TRBV6-1 to TRBJ1-2; 8 positions agree with TRBD1. Germline V CDR1 and CDR2: MNHNS, SASEGT. V shed 7 bases, J shed 7 bases, and the junction held 5 bases outside the gene matches. The CDR3 consists of 12 residues. CDR3 DNA sequence: TGTGCCAGCACGGACAGGGAGGCTGGCTACACCTTC. This translates into CASTDREAGYTF.

The V gene is TRBV7-2, the J gene TRBJ2-7; 8 bases match TRBD2. There are 15 residues in the CDR3. Germline V gene lookup returns CDR1 SGHTA and CDR2 FQGNSA. J was trimmed by 0 bases and V by 1 base; bases with no gene match: 2. In DNA form, the CDR3 reads TGTGCCAGCAGCTTAGAGAGCGGGAGCTCCTACGAGCAGTACTTC. Translating gives CASSLESGSSYEQYF.

There are a few counts of this clone. The sample holds other DNA sequences that translate to the same CDR3. The chain uses TRBV30 and TRBJ2-7, with 8 nucleotides matching TRBD1. CDR1 GTSNPN and CDR2 SVGIG come from the germline V gene (reference sequence). V trimming: 2 bases; J trimming: 4 bases; junction bases outside the gene matches: 4. There are 13 residues in the CDR3. The CDR3 loop reads CAWSRDRGYEQYF. The CDR3 DNA reads as TGTGCCTGGAGTCGCGACAGGGGTTACGAGCAGTACTTC.

J is TRBJ2-7 and V is TRBV27; the D is unclear. This CDR3 spans 13 amino acids. V lost 6 bases to trimming and J lost 4 bases, with 13 bases between them. Germline assignment: CDR1 MNHEY and CDR2 SMNVEV (reference sequence). In nucleotides, the CDR3 is TGTGCCAGCAGAAACAGTAACAGTTACGAGCAGTACTTC. Translation: CASRNSNSYEQYF.

This chain links TRBV5-1 with TRBJ2-6; D not resolved. The germline V and J ends were trimmed by 4 bases and 4 bases, with 12 bases remaining between them. Germline V gene sequence: CDR1 SGHRS, CDR2 YFSETQ. The CDR3 runs to 15 residues. CDR3 region: CASSTRRVGANVLTF. Here the CDR3 DNA reads TGCGCCAGCAGCACCCGACGGGTAGGGGCCAACGTCCTGACTTTC.

The V and J genes are TRBV25-1 and TRBJ2-3; D unresolved. The length of the CDR3 is 15 residues. Germline V gene lookup returns CDR1 MGHDK and CDR2 SYGVNS. Deletions cut 1 base from V and 4 bases from J, with 12 bases between. The CDR3 nucleotides read TGTGCCAGCAGTGAATTCAGCCAGCATCCAGATACGCAGTATTTT. Protein: CASSEFSQHPDTQYF.

The genes are TRBV30 and TRBJ2-5; 12 bases agree with TRBD2. The CDR3 has 20 residues. The V gene's germline CDR1 is GTSNPN and CDR2 SVGIG (reference sequence). V gave up 2 bases and J gave up 4 bases; unmatched junction bases: 20. CDR3 nucleotides: TGTGCCTGGAGTAGGGGGACAGGGTCACTAGCGGGAGGTATTAGAGAGACCCAGTACTTC. It codes for CAWSRGTGSLAGGIRETQYF.

The chain uses TRBV5-1 and TRBJ2-7, with a tentative D call TRBD2 (6 bases). The CDR3 runs to 15 residues. Germline CDR1 and CDR2: SGHRS and YFSETQ. The ends were cut back, 7 bases at V and 0 bases at J, with 17 bases in the middle. The DNA for the CDR3 is TGCGCCAGCTCCTTCGGAGGGCCTTACTCCTACGAGCAGTACTTC. Translated: CASSFGGPYSYEQYF.

The table lists this clone with a few counts. The J gene is TRBJ2-5, the V gene TRBV5-4; no firm D call. The germline CDR1 and CDR2 sequences are SGHNT and YYREEE (reference sequence). The CDR3 length is 14 residues. V dropped 4 bases and J dropped 4 bases, with 14 bases sitting between them. This CDR3 reads CASSPGPSPETQYF. CDR3 DNA sequence: TGTGCCAGCAGCCCCGGGCCTTCCCCAGAGACCCAGTACTTC.

The rearrangement joins TRBV2 to TRBJ2-5, with 8 positions matching TRBD2. With V trimmed by 6 bases and J by 6 bases, 12 bases remained unmatched. Germline V gene data show CDR1 as SNHLY and CDR2 as FYNNEI. CDR3 length: 15 residues. CDR3 nucleotides: TGTGCCAGCAGCGCCCTGACTAGCGCGAGTCAGACCCAGTACTTC. This encodes CASSALTSASQTQYF.

This clone was counted a few times. The V call is TRBV29-1, the J call TRBJ2-5; maybe TRBD1 (5 bases). The J call could be wrong; TRBJ2-7 is a better fit for the DNA end. The CDR3 totals 11 residues. Germline V CDR1 and CDR2: SQVTM, ANQGSEA. CDR3 in amino acids: CSVVRGDEQYF. The CDR3 DNA is TGCAGCGTCGTTAGGGGCGACGAGCAGTACTTC.